Each of the 11 T cell receptor beta chains below was sequenced from the same sample in a study of Graves' ophthalmopathy and Graves' hyperthyroidism. Amplification targeted the TCR beta CDR3 regions, with RNA transcripts as the source material. HTBI-primed RT-PCR formed the first round, and a multiplex PCR formed the second. TCRdb reprocessed the multiplex PCR reads via MiXCR and lists one record per CDR3 protein. The table has around 1,000,000 distinct CDR3 sequences, about 38% seen once. The sequenced sample consisted of peripheral blood or thyroid tissue (not recorded which). All receptors come from an adult man with Graves' hyperthyroidism.

This clonotype was detected many times. The chain is built from TRBV7-9 and TRBJ1-2; D is uncertain. Trimming took off 5 bases at V and 7 bases at J, with 8 bases between the two ends. Germline V gives CDR1 SEHNR, CDR2 FQNEAQ (reference sequence). The CDR3 consists of 11 residues. CDR3 in DNA: TGTGCCAGCAGCGGCGTTGCTGGCTACACCTTC. Encoded protein: CASSGVAGYTF.

This chain uses TRBV10-3 with TRBJ2-6; TRBD1 is a possible D gene (6 bases). Trimming removed 11 bases from V and 4 bases from J, with 12 bases in between. The CDR3 extends over 13 amino acids. Germline-derived CDR1 and CDR2 are ENHRY and SYGVKD. The CDR3 region has the DNA TGTGCCGTCGAAGGACAGGGGGCCAACGTCCTGACTTTC. This codes for CAVEGQGANVLTF.

Concerning this clonotype itself: A much larger clone lies one base from this, so it may be a read error. V and J are TRBV10-3 and TRBJ1-6; D unclear. CDR1 is ENHRY and CDR2 is SYGVKD in the germline V gene. The CDR3 is made up of 13 amino acids. V dropped 7 bases and J dropped 5 bases, with 9 bases sitting between them. The CDR3 bases are TGTGCCATCACGGACCTGAATAATTCACCCCTCCACTTT. Translated: CAITDLNNSPLHF.

The chain recombines TRBV15 with TRBJ1-1, with unresolved D. V lost 3 bases and J 1 base, leaving 9 bases between the germline ends. Germline CDR1 is LNHNV and CDR2 is YYDKDF (reference sequence). The CDR3 covers 14 residues. CDR3 coding DNA: TGTGCCACCAGCAGCTTAGATGGGAACACTGAAGCTTTCTTT. It is translated as CATSSLDGNTEAFF.

This clonotype was seen only a few times. V is TRBV7-2 and J is TRBJ1-5; 9 bases match TRBD1. The CDR3 covers 13 residues. Germline V gene data show CDR1 as SGHTA and CDR2 as FQGNSA. V gave up 5 bases and J gave up 6 bases; unmatched junction bases: 2. The CDR3 DNA reads as TGTGCCAGCAGCGCGGACAGGGGTCAGCCCCAGCATTTT. Protein: CASSADRGQPQHF.

The V call is TRBV25-1, the J call TRBJ2-6; 9 bases fit TRBD1. This CDR3 has 20 amino acids. Unmatched junction bases numbered 12, after V lost 3 bases and J lost 0 bases. CDR1 is MGHDK, CDR2 SYGVNS, per germline. The CDR3 nucleotides read TGTGCCAGCAGTGATGTTGGGACAGGGTTCCCCCTCTCTGGGGCCAACGTCCTGACTTTC. Its translation is CASSDVGTGFPLSGANVLTF.

This chain connects TRBV7-2 to TRBJ2-7; no definite D call. V was pared by 5 bases and J by 3 bases, with 11 bases between. The CDR3 has 13 amino acids. Germline V lookup: CDR1 SGHTA, CDR2 FQGNSA. CDR3 sequence (DNA): TGTGCCAGCAGCCACGATGCCAACTACGAGCAGTACTTC. It is translated as CASSHDANYEQYF.

In its sample, this clonotype was seen a few times. The rearrangement joins TRBV7-7 to TRBJ2-2; perhaps TRBD2 as D (6 bases). Germline-derived CDR1 and CDR2 are SSHAT and FNYEAQ (reference sequence). The CDR3 has 18 amino acids. The germline V and J ends were trimmed by 0 bases and 4 bases, with 18 bases remaining between them. The CDR3 sequence: CASSLAAWAGGTTGELFF. The CDR3 nucleotides are TGTGCCAGCAGCTTAGCGGCGTGGGCTGGGGGGACCACCGGGGAGCTGTTTTTT.

This clonotype turned up a few times. The chain joins TRBV6-5 to TRBJ1-2; TRBD1 matches at 9 bases. This CDR3 is built from 14 residues. CDR1 is MNHEY and CDR2 is SVGAGI in the germline V gene. Trimming cost V 4 bases and J 7 bases; bases outside gene matches: 7. CDR3 protein: CASSSRDRECGYTF. The CDR3 DNA reads as TGTGCCAGCAGTTCCCGGGACAGGGAGTGTGGCTACACCTTC.

This chain uses TRBV19 with TRBJ2-5, with D perhaps assigned TRBD1 or TRBD2 (5 bases each). Germline assignment: CDR1 LNHDA and CDR2 SQIVND (reference sequence). Trimming took 1 base from V and 5 from J, leaving 14 bases between them. This CDR3 contains 15 residues. The CDR3 loop is CASSIVPTGAETQYF. The CDR3 nucleotides are TGTGCCAGTAGTATAGTCCCCACCGGGGCGGAGACCCAGTACTTC.

At least ten counts were recorded for this clonotype. This chain links TRBV7-9 with TRBJ1-1, with 9 bases identical to TRBD1. J lost 7 bases, V lost 5 bases, and 14 bases had no gene match. The CDR3 consists of 16 residues. CDR1 SEHNR and CDR2 FQNEAQ come from the germline V gene (reference sequence). The CDR3: CASSPPELQGAGEAFF. The CDR3 nucleotides read TGTGCCAGCAGCCCACCCGAGCTACAGGGGGCTGGTGAAGCTTTCTTT.